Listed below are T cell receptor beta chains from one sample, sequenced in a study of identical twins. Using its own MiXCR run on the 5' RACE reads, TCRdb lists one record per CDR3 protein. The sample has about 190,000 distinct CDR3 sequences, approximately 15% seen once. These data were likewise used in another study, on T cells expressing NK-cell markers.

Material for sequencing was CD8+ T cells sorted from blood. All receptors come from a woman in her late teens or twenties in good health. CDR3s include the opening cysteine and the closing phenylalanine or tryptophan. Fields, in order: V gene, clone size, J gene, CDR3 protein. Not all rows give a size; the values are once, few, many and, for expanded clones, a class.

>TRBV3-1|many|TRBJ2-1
CASSLKGGLHNEQFF
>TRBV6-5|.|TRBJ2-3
CASSYSGQGGDTQYF
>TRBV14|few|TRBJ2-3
CASRRTGLDTQYF
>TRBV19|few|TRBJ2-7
CASSTGTGAHEQYF
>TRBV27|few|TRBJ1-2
CASSLSGSYGYTF
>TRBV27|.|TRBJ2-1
CASTHGPSGSQFF
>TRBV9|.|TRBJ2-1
CASSGASGEKHNEQFF
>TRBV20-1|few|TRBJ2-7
CSAQDRGYEQYF
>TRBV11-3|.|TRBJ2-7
CASSAPANEQYF
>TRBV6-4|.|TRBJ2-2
CASRVIAGAGELFF
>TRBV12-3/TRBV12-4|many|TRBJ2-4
CASSPRDSSTNIQYF
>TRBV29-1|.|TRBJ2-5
CSVEDLPGPGGETQYF
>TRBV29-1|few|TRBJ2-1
CSVEGLAGGFVSYNEQFF
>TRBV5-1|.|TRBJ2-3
CASSLAGASTDTQYF
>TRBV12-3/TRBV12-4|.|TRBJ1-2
CASRLSMEEYGYTF
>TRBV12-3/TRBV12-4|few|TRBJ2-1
CASSSGRPSAYPLAYNEQFF
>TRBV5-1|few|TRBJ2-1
CASSLNWRLADSGEQFF
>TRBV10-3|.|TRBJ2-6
CAITLGGANVLTF
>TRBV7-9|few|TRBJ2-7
CASSLGTGETTYEQYF
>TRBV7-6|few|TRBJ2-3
CASSLLVGSTDTQYF
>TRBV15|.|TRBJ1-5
CATSRDRSPNQPQHF
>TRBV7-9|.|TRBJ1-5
CASSLADNSNQPQHF
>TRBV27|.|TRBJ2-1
CASSSSKSGNEQFF
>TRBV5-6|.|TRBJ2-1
CASSLATGFSYNEQFF
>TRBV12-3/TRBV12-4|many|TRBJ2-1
CASLAGGYNEQFF
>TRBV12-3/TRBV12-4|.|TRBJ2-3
CASSFPSGRHTDTQYF
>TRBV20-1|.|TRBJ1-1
CSAGHRGGRDTEAFF
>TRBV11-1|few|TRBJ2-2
CASSLLGGLAGDTGELFF
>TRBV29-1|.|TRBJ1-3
CSVERQGYGNTIYF
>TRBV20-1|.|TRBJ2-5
CSARGGDSRETQYF